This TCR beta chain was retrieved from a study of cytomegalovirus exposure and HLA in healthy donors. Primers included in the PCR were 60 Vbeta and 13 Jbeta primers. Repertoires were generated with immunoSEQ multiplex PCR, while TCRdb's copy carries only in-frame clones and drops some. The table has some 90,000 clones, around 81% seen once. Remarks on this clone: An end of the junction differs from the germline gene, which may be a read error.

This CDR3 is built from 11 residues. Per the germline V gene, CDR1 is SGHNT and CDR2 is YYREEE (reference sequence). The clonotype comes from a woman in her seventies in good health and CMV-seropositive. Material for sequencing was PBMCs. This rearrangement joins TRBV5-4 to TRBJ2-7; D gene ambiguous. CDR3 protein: CASSSSDEQYF. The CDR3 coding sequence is TGTGCCAGCAGTTCCTCCGACGAGCAGTACTTC.